In this sample, the clone carrying this TCR beta chain turned up a few times. The target antigen is unknown. These data come from a study of T-cell memory formation after mild COVID-19. General study findings and limits: Largely, contracting CD4+ clones fell within CM and EM, and contracting CD8+ clones within EMRA. That cross-reactive memory joined was suggested by some responding clones appearing in pre-infection memory. While clones contracting from day 15 to 85 were balanced between CD4 and CD8, later expanders leaned CD4+.

TCRdb redid the calling of the 5' RACE reads with MiXCR, one entry per CDR3 protein. The sample records around 450,000 distinct CDR3 sequences, about 20% being singletons. Germline V gene sequence: CDR1 SQVTM, CDR2 ANQGSEA. V lost 6 bases to trimming and J lost 5 bases, with 16 bases between them. There are 13 residues in the CDR3. Sequencing used PBMCs or a T cell subset sorted from them (not recorded which). The TCR was taken from an adult woman who had mild COVID-19 (a few samples of this study predate the infection). Cell type and time point are not known. The chain carries TRBV29-1 and TRBJ2-5; D possibly corresponds to TRBD2 (5 bases). This CDR3 is CSVERERSETQYF. The CDR3 DNA sequence: TGCAGCGTCGAAAGGGAGCGTAGCGAGACCCAGTACTTC.